This TCR beta chain was sequenced during a study of CD8+ T cells in alopecia areata. This clone showed up just a few times. The target antigen is unknown. Broader study findings: On tofacitinib, scalp clonality and expanded CD8+ clones among top 100 fell significantly. Just one nonresponder means the tie between baseline CD8+ expansion and response stays uncertain. In scalp and blood, many expanded lesional clones persisted during tofacitinib.

Extracted RNA was reverse transcribed into cDNA, the sequencing template. The protocol was immunoSEQ multiplex PCR, while the TCRdb copy is restricted to in-frame clones and leaves out a portion. The data show roughly 190,000 clones, 45% to 75% seen once. Treatment noted: oral pan-JAK inhibitor, 5-10 mg twice daily. As part of sample collection, lesional scalp punch biopsies and peripheral blood were taken from alopecia areata patients. Trimming shortened V by 2 bases and J by 2 bases, and 8 bases separated the two germline ends. The CDR3 consists of 15 residues. Germline V gene lookup returns CDR1 SGHRS and CDR2 YFSETQ.

The sequence derives from a human donor with alopecia areata. The sample was CD4+ T cells sorted from blood, taken at week 4, from a patient treated with tofacitinib. The rearrangement uses TRBV5-1 and TRBJ2-6; D gene unclear. The CDR3 sequence: CASSFGDTGANVLTF. The CDR3 DNA reads TGCGCCAGCAGCTTTGGAGATACTGGGGCCAACGTCCTGACTTTC. The variable domain in full, completed from reference TRBV5-1 and TRBJ2-6, reads KAGVTQTPRYLIKTRGQQVTLSCSPISGHRSVSWYQQTPGQGLQFLFEYFSETQRNKGNFPGRFSGRQFSNSRSEMNVSTLELGDSALYLCASSFGDTGANVLTFGAGSRLTVL.